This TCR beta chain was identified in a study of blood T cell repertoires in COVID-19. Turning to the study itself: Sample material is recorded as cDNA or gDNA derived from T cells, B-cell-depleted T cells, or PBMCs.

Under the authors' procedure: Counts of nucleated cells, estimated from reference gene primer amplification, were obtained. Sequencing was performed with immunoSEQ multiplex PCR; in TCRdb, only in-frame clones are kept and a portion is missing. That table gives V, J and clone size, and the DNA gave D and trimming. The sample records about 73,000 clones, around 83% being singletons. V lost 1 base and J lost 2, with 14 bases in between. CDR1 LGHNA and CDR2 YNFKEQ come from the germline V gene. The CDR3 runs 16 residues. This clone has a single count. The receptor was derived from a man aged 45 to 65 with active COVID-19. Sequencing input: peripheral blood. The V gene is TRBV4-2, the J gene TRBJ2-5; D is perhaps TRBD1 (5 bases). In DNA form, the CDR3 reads TGTGCCAGCAGCCAAGCTAAGGGGATAACTCAAGAGACCCAGTACTTC. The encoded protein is CASSQAKGITQETQYF.